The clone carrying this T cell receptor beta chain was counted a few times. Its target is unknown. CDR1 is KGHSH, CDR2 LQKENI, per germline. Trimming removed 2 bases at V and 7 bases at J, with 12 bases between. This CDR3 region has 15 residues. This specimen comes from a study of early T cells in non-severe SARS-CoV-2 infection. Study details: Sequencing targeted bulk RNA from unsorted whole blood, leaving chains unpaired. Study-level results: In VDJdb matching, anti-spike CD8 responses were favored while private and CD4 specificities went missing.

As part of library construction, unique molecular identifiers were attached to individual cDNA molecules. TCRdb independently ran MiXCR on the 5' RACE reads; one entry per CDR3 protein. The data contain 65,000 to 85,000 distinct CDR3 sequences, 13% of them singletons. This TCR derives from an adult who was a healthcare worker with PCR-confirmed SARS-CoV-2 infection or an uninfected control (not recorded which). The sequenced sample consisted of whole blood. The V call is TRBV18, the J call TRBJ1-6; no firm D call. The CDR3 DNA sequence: TGTGCCAGCTCACCAACAAGGAGTTTGAATTCACCCCTCCACTTT. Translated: CASSPTRSLNSPLHF.